The 30 T cell receptor beta chains in this list originate from one sample, sequenced in a study of radiotherapy plus CTLA-4 blockade in lung cancer. The method was immunoSEQ multiplex PCR; TCRdb's version includes in-frame clones alone and lacks a portion of them. The sample lists about 28,000 clones; less than 85% were seen once. The sequences come from peripheral blood, collected from a patient treated with radiotherapy plus ipilimumab. The source is a human donor with non-small cell lung cancer who had stable disease on radiotherapy plus ipilimumab.

Only a few counts were recorded for this clone. CDR3 region: CASSQDIQETQYF. The CDR3 bases are TGTGCCAGCTCCCAAGACATTCAAGAGACCCAGTACTTC. The genes are TRBV18 and TRBJ2-5; D is unclear. CDR1 KGHSH and CDR2 LQKENI come from the germline V gene. The CDR3 length is 13 residues. Between the trimmed V and J ends, which lost 6 bases and 2 bases, there was a span of 10 bases. The whole variable domain, filled in from reference TRBV18 and TRBJ2-5, reads NAGVMQNPRHLVRRRGQEARLRCSPMKGHSHVYWYRQLPEEGLKFMVYLQKENIIDESGMPKERFSAEFPKEGPSILRIQQVVRGDSAAYFCASSQDIQETQYFGPGTRLLVL.

The table lists this clone with a few counts. The CDR3 loop reads CASSYSGSNYGYTF. CDR3 in DNA: TGTGCCAGCAGTTACTCAGGCAGCAACTATGGCTACACCTTC. The chain couples TRBV6-6 to TRBJ1-2, with D uncertain. V shed 0 bases and J shed 2 bases, with 7 bases lying between them. In germline, CDR1 is MNHNY, CDR2 SVGAGI (reference sequence). This CDR3 has 14 residues.

This CDR3 is CASSFSTTNEKLFF. Here the CDR3 DNA reads TGTGCCAGCAGCTTTTCGACAACTAATGAAAAACTGTTTTTT. The V and J genes are TRBV7-8 and TRBJ1-4, with D unclear. The CDR3 loop spans 14 amino acids. The V gene lost 3 bases and the J gene lost 0 bases, with 5 bases spanning the gap. Per germline, CDR1 SGHVS and CDR2 FQNEAQ.

The chain links TRBV6-1 to TRBJ2-2, with 7 bases identical to TRBD1. J gave up 5 bases and V 8 bases, and 8 bases lay outside the gene matches. CDR3 length: 14 residues. Germline lookup yields CDR1 MNHNS and CDR2 SASEGT. CDR3 bases: TGTGCCAGCGGGACAGCCTTTCTTACCGGGGAGCTGTTTTTT. The encoded protein is CASGTAFLTGELFF.

The chain employs TRBV9 and TRBJ2-1; D call uncertain. The CDR3 spans 16 residues. The ends were cut back, 0 bases at V and 0 bases at J, with 10 bases in the middle. CDR1 is SGDLS and CDR2 is YYNGEE in the germline V gene. CDR3 protein: CASSVDKVSSYNEQFF. For the CDR3, the DNA is TGTGCCAGCAGCGTAGACAAGGTGAGCTCCTACAATGAGCAGTTCTTC.

This chain connects TRBV10-3 to TRBJ2-5; 7 nucleotides align to TRBD2. Germline V gives CDR1 ENHRY, CDR2 SYGVKD. The CDR3 contains 17 residues. Trimming at V came to 10 bases and at J to 2 bases, leaving 19 bases not matched to a gene. The CDR3 coding sequence is TGTGCCACCGAGGCGGGACTAATGAGTTTGGGACAAGAGACCCAGTACTTC. It is translated as CATEAGLMSLGQETQYF.

The rearrangement uses TRBV15 and TRBJ1-1; D is possibly TRBD1 (5 bases). The V and J ends lost 0 bases and 4 bases respectively, with 12 bases between them. The CDR3 consists of 15 residues. Germline-derived CDR1 and CDR2 are LNHNV and YYDKDF (reference sequence). CDR3 sequence reads: CATSRDAAGFTEAFF. In DNA, the CDR3 is TGTGCCACCAGCAGAGATGCGGCAGGGTTCACTGAAGCTTTCTTT.

Details on this clone: A read error may produce the germline difference seen at one junction end. The V gene is TRBV2, the J gene TRBJ1-5; D is unclear. The CDR3 is 15 residues long. CDR1 SNHLY and CDR2 FYNNEI come from the germline V gene. The DNA for the CDR3 is TGTGCCAGCAGTGAAGCTAGAGGGAGCACTCAGCCCCAGCATTTT. It encodes CASSEARGSTQPQHF.

The chain couples TRBV7-9 to TRBJ1-5, with 7 bases lining up with TRBD1. The CDR3 is made up of 14 amino acids. Looked up from germline, CDR1 is SEHNR and CDR2 is FQNEAQ (reference sequence). V shed 5 bases, J shed 6 bases, and the junction held 7 bases outside the gene matches. The DNA for the CDR3 is TGTGCCAGCAGCACCGACAGGGTGGGTCAGCCCCAGCATTTT. This sequence encodes CASSTDRVGQPQHF.

V is TRBV28 and J is TRBJ1-1; D perhaps matches TRBD1 (5 bases). The CDR3 has 14 residues. Looked up from germline, CDR1 is MDHEN and CDR2 is SYDVKM. Between the trimmed V and J ends, which lost 2 bases and 3 bases, there was a span of 10 bases. The DNA of the CDR3 is TGTGCCAGCAGTTTAGTGTGGGGGGACACTGAAGCTTTCTTT. Its protein product is CASSLVWGDTEAFF.

This clone was seen a handful of times. The chain joins TRBV6-4 to TRBJ1-1, with D perhaps TRBD1 (5 bases). The V gene's germline CDR1 is MRHNA and CDR2 SNTAGT. The CDR3 contains 15 residues. V lost 4 bases to trimming and J lost 5 bases, with 17 bases between them. In nucleotides, the CDR3 is TGTGCCAGCAGTGTAGGGGAAGGGATCGGGACTGAAGCTTTCTTT. Its translation is CASSVGEGIGTEAFF.

The rearrangement joins TRBV30 to TRBJ1-3; the D gene is possibly TRBD1 (5 bases). The CDR3 is 15 residues long. The germline V and J ends were trimmed by 4 bases and 0 bases, with 13 bases remaining between them. Germline V lookup: CDR1 GTSNPN, CDR2 SVGIG (reference sequence). The CDR3 here is CAWMGGKGSGNTIYF. The CDR3 DNA reads TGTGCCTGGATGGGGGGTAAAGGCTCTGGAAACACCATATATTTT.

The table lists this clone with a few counts. V is TRBV11-3 and J is TRBJ2-7; D is unresolved. The CDR3 is 17 amino acids. Deletions cut 5 bases from V and 2 bases from J, with 22 bases between. Germline values: CDR1 SGHNT, CDR2 YENEEA. This CDR3 is CASSPVSRRRTPYEQYF. CDR3 bases: TGTGCCAGCAGCCCAGTATCACGGCGCCGGACCCCCTACGAGCAGTACTTC.

J is TRBJ1-4 and V is TRBV18; weak D call: TRBD1 (6 bases). The V end lost 1 base, the J end lost 10 bases, and 13 bases lay between the germline ends. The CDR3 is 14 residues long. The V gene's germline CDR1 is KGHSH and CDR2 LQKENI. The CDR3 spells CASSPRGEGGKLFF. The CDR3, as DNA: TGTGCCAGCTCACCACGAGGGGAAGGGGGAAAACTGTTTTTT.

This clone appeared once. The gene calls are TRBV7-8 and TRBJ1-4; the match to TRBD1 covers 8 bases. The CDR3 contains 14 residues. After removal of 5 bases from V and 4 bases from J, the junction contained 3 bases not matched to a gene. Looked up from germline, CDR1 is SGHVS and CDR2 is FQNEAQ. The CDR3, as DNA: TGTGCCAGCAGCCGGACAGGGCGTAATGAAAAACTGTTTTTT. Translating it yields CASSRTGRNEKLFF.

The chain recombines TRBV7-2 with TRBJ1-5; tentative D call: TRBD1 (6 bases). In germline, CDR1 is SGHTA, CDR2 FQGNSA. This CDR3 is 16 amino acids long. Trimming stripped 5 bases from V and 3 bases from J, with 17 bases between. CDR3 region: CASSPTQGPTNQPQHF. The CDR3 coding sequence is TGTGCCAGCAGCCCGACACAGGGCCCCACCAATCAGCCCCAGCATTTT.

The CDR3, as DNA: TGTGCCAGCAGCGCTCAACAGGGGTCTTCCTACGAGCAGTACTTC. This codes for CASSAQQGSSYEQYF. This chain links TRBV9 with TRBJ2-7, with 7 bases identical to TRBD1. Germline CDR1 and CDR2: SGDLS and YYNGEE. CDR3 length equals 15 residues. Trimming cost V 3 bases and J 1 base; bases outside gene matches: 7.

The rearrangement uses TRBV6-5 and TRBJ2-7, with D uncertain. CDR3 length: 9 residues. From germline, CDR1 is MNHEY and CDR2 SVGAGI. Trimming shortened V by 6 bases and J by 6 bases, and 3 bases separated the two germline ends. CDR3 region: CASRSEQYF. CDR3 DNA: TGTGCCAGCAGATCCGAGCAGTACTTC.

The DNA of the CDR3 is TGCGCCAGCAGCCAAGGACGGGACAGGGGCGCGTTAAACACCGGGGAGCTGTTTTTT. Translated: CASSQGRDRGALNTGELFF. The chain employs TRBV4-3 and TRBJ2-2; 10 bases are shared with TRBD1. Germline CDR1 and CDR2: LGHNA and YSLEER. This CDR3 has 19 residues. The V segment lost 1 base and the J segment 2 bases; nucleotides outside the gene matches: 10.

The rearrangement joins TRBV27 to TRBJ1-1; no clear D. The CDR3 sequence is 15 residues long. V lost 2 bases and J 0 bases, leaving 10 bases between the germline ends. The germline V gene has CDR1 MNHEY and CDR2 SMNVEV (reference sequence). The CDR3 DNA sequence: TGTGCCAGCAGTTTAGCTACGGTTATGAACACTGAAGCTTTCTTT. As protein: CASSLATVMNTEAFF.

This chain uses TRBV7-2 with TRBJ1-5; D is undetermined. The germline gives CDR1 SGHTA, CDR2 FQGNSA. Trimming took off 5 bases at V and 2 bases at J, with 4 bases between the two ends. The CDR3 loop spans 12 amino acids. The CDR3: CASSIGNQPQHF. The CDR3 DNA reads TGTGCCAGCAGCATCGGCAATCAGCCCCAGCATTTT.

On this clone: The sample contains more than one DNA sequence encoding this CDR3. The chain combines TRBV6-4 with TRBJ1-2; TRBD1 might be the D (6 bases). This CDR3 region has 15 residues. CDR1 MRHNA and CDR2 SNTAGT come from the germline V gene. Trimming stripped 0 bases from V and 2 bases from J, with 10 bases between. For the CDR3, the DNA is TGTGCCAGCAGTGACTCAACCACAGGGAACTATGGCTACACCTTC. This encodes CASSDSTTGNYGYTF.

The chain is built from TRBV5-1 and TRBJ2-2; tentatively, D is TRBD2 (5 bases). Per the germline V gene, CDR1 is SGHRS and CDR2 is YFSETQ. With 4 bases removed from V and 0 bases from J, the gap between germline ends came to 13 bases. The CDR3 has 16 residues. CDR3 DNA sequence: TGCGCCAGCAGCCTTGGACGGGGTTCGAACACCGGGGAGCTGTTTTTT. Translated: CASSLGRGSNTGELFF.

This chain joins TRBV19 and TRBJ2-7; the match to TRBD2 covers 14 bases. Germline CDR1 reads LNHDA; CDR2 reads SQIVND (reference sequence). This CDR3 has 15 residues. Trimming at V came to 4 bases and at J to 2 bases, leaving 1 base not matched to a gene. CDR3 DNA sequence: TGTGCCAGTAGTAGGACTAGCGGGGGGACCTACGAGCAGTACTTC. Amino acid sequence: CASSRTSGGTYEQYF.

The chain couples TRBV19 to TRBJ1-1, with a possible D match to TRBD1 (5 bases). Germline V gives CDR1 LNHDA, CDR2 SQIVND (reference sequence). The CDR3 covers 13 residues. The V end lost 5 bases, the J end lost 3 bases, and 10 bases lay between the germline ends. This CDR3 reads CASSFPGHTEAFF. The CDR3 nucleotides read TGTGCCAGTAGTTTCCCAGGGCACACTGAAGCTTTCTTT.

There are a few counts of this clone. V and J are TRBV6-1 and TRBJ1-1; 10 bases agree with TRBD1. Germline V gene sequence: CDR1 MNHNS, CDR2 SASEGT. CDR3 length: 14 residues. After removal of 7 bases from V and 7 bases from J, the junction contained 9 bases not matched to a gene. CDR3 amino acids: CASIRDRGMGEAFF. The CDR3 DNA is TGTGCCAGCATTAGGGACAGGGGCATGGGTGAAGCTTTCTTT.

This chain uses TRBV28 with TRBJ1-2, with D possibly being TRBD1 (6 bases). The CDR3 runs 13 residues. In germline, CDR1 is MDHEN, CDR2 SYDVKM. V lost 10 bases and J lost 5, with 17 bases in between. The CDR3 loop reads CATDGWDKYGYTF. CDR3 sequence (DNA): TGTGCCACCGATGGGTGGGACAAATATGGCTACACCTTC.

The V call is TRBV5-8, the J call TRBJ2-5, with TRBD2 matching over 10 bases. Germline V gene data show CDR1 as SGHTS and CDR2 as YDEGEE. Trimming cost V 5 bases and J 9 bases; bases outside gene matches: 1. This CDR3 spans 11 amino acids. The CDR3 DNA reads TGTGCCAGCAGTGGGACTAGCGCCCAGTACTTC. Its protein is CASSGTSAQYF.

This chain joins TRBV6-5 and TRBJ1-5; possible D gene TRBD1, 5 bases. CDR1 and CDR2 (germline): MNHEY, SVGAGI. V shed 9 bases and J shed 0 bases, with 12 bases lying between them. This CDR3 region has 14 residues. In nucleotides, the CDR3 is TGTGCCAGTCGGGACGGCTCTAGCAATCAGCCCCAGCATTTT. It codes for CASRDGSSNQPQHF.

The chain carries TRBV18 and TRBJ2-6; the D is unclear. Germline values: CDR1 KGHSH, CDR2 LQKENI. The CDR3 is 15 amino acids. V lost 0 bases and J 0 bases, leaving 3 bases between the germline ends. Here the CDR3 DNA reads TGTGCCAGCTCACCACCGTTCTCTGGGGCCAACGTCCTGACTTTC. It yields the protein CASSPPFSGANVLTF. The full variable domain, with the rest looked up from reference TRBV18 and TRBJ2-6, is NAGVMQNPRHLVRRRGQEARLRCSPMKGHSHVYWYRQLPEEGLKFMVYLQKENIIDESGMPKERFSAEFPKEGPSILRIQQVVRGDSAAYFCASSPPFSGANVLTFGAGSRLTVL.